This record concerns one T cell receptor (beta chain) sequence. Original processing methods: Estimates of nucleated cell counts were drawn from the amplification of reference gene primers. This table comes from immunoSEQ multiplex PCR, and its TCRdb copy is limited to in-frame clones, with some not included. The DNA was the basis for D and trimming; V, J and clone size are from that table. The sample consists of some 150,000 clones, around 84% of them appearing once. This record belongs to a study of blood T cell repertoires in COVID-19. As for the study in general: T cells, B-cell-depleted T cells, or PBMCs supplied cDNA or gDNA.

Germline lookup yields CDR1 SGHTA and CDR2 FQGNSA. V dropped 5 bases and J dropped 3 bases, with 14 bases sitting between them. This CDR3 contains 14 residues. The specimen sequenced was peripheral blood. The receptor comes from a man in his 60s with active or convalescent COVID-19. The V and J genes are TRBV7-2 and TRBJ2-7; tentatively, D is TRBD1 (6 bases). CDR3 amino acids: CASSGYRDFYEQYF. Written as DNA, the CDR3 is TGTGCCAGCAGCGGCTACAGGGATTTCTACGAGCAGTACTTC.